Sequencing of this T cell receptor beta chain was carried out in a study of shared clonotypes between healthy human individuals. This CDR3 has 12 residues. V was trimmed by 3 bases and J by 4 bases, leaving 4 bases between them. From germline, CDR1 is ENHRY and CDR2 SYGVKD. Adult Caucasians living in Nashville, Tennessee made up all of the donors. Study-wide findings and caveats: The study's rarefaction showed incomplete sorted-subset sequencing despite large depth. The study generally estimated greater richness for naive than memory subsets.

Profiling relied on immunoSEQ multiplex PCR, and the TCRdb table lists in-frame clones only, not all of them. The sample has 2 million to 2.5 million clones; roughly 93% are singletons. A word on this clone: Antigen: not known.

This receptor was identified in a man between 18 and 29 years old in good health. Some clones in this sample may be carry-over from other donors' samples. The chain has TRBV10-3 and TRBJ2-1; no clear D. The sequenced sample was naive CD4+ T cells from PBMCs. Stated subset: CD45RA+ positively selected. DNA for the CDR3: TGTGCCATCAGTGACCCTTACAATGAGCAGTTCTTC. As protein: CAISDPYNEQFF.